Presented here are 26 T cell receptor beta chains from one specimen sequenced in a study of siplizumab effects on memory and regulatory T cells. Method: immunoSEQ multiplex PCR; TCRdb's copy keeps in-frame clones and lacks some. The data hold under 150,000 clones, with around 94% observed a single time. What was sequenced was non-Treg CD4+ T cells sorted from blood. The receptors come from a human donor in good health.

The rearrangement joins TRBV5-4 to TRBJ1-2, with D hard to call. The CDR3 contains 15 residues. Germline CDR1 is SGHNT and CDR2 is YYREEE (reference sequence). Trimming left V 0 bases short and J 2 bases short, with 11 bases between. CDR3 in amino acids: CASSLDGTPNYGYTF. The CDR3 DNA follows: TGTGCCAGCAGCTTGGACGGTACGCCGAACTATGGCTACACCTTC.

The rearrangement links TRBV9 to TRBJ2-5; D remains unclear. Germline assignment: CDR1 SGDLS and CDR2 YYNGEE. Deletions cut 2 bases from V and 0 bases from J, with 5 bases between. The CDR3 is 13 residues long. DNA of the CDR3: TGTGCCAGCAGCGTGACTGACCAAGAGACCCAGTACTTC. Its translation is CASSVTDQETQYF.

This clone appeared once. J is TRBJ1-6 and V is TRBV30; weak D call: TRBD1 (6 bases). The V gene's germline CDR1 is GTSNPN and CDR2 SVGIG (reference sequence). Deletions cut 5 bases from V and 6 bases from J, with 8 bases between. The CDR3 is made up of 12 amino acids. CDR3 DNA sequence: TGTGCCTGGGACAGGAGTAATTCACCCCTCCACTTT. It codes for CAWDRSNSPLHF.

This chain links TRBV7-2 with TRBJ1-1, with no clear D. Germline CDR1 SGHTA, CDR2 FQGNSA. V gave up 2 bases and J gave up 4 bases, with 8 bases separating them. This CDR3 has 13 amino acids. CDR3 nucleotides: TGTGCCAGCAGCTTAAGGCAATTCACTGAAGCTTTCTTT. Protein sequence: CASSLRQFTEAFF.

The chain has TRBV9 and TRBJ2-2, with D unresolved. Per germline, CDR1 SGDLS and CDR2 YYNGEE. The CDR3 contains 16 residues. Trimming shortened V by 0 bases and J by 0 bases, and 9 bases separated the two germline ends. The CDR3, as DNA: TGTGCCAGCAGCGTAGCTTTAAGTGCGAACACCGGGGAGCTGTTTTTT. It encodes CASSVALSANTGELFF.

The J gene is TRBJ1-1, the V gene TRBV7-2; D may be TRBD1 (5 bases). The CDR3 is 16 residues long. Trimming stripped 2 bases from V and 1 base from J, with 14 bases between. Germline values: CDR1 SGHTA, CDR2 FQGNSA. The CDR3 sequence is CASSLKGLERNTEAFF. CDR3 DNA sequence: TGTGCCAGCAGCTTAAAGGGGCTCGAACGGAACACTGAAGCTTTCTTT.

The V and J genes are TRBV9 and TRBJ2-1, with 8 nucleotides matching TRBD2. The CDR3 spans 15 residues. Trimming at V came to 2 bases and at J to 9 bases, leaving 10 bases not matched to a gene. Germline CDR1 and CDR2: SGDLS and YYNGEE. CDR3 bases: TGTGCCAGCAGCGTCTCCGGGACTAGTACGGCTGAGCAGTTCTTC. It encodes CASSVSGTSTAEQFF.

The CDR3 nucleotides are TGTGCCAGCAGCACTAGACAGGGCTATGGCTACACCTTC. Protein sequence: CASSTRQGYGYTF. The chain links TRBV21-1 to TRBJ1-2; TRBD1 was called by the table and not checked on the DNA. TRBV21-1 corresponds to a pseudogene. This CDR3 comprises 13 residues.

The V gene is TRBV7-9, the J gene TRBJ2-5; D unclear. The V gene's germline CDR1 is SEHNR and CDR2 FQNEAQ (reference sequence). This CDR3 is 11 amino acids long. V lost 7 bases to trimming and J lost 5 bases, with 8 bases between them. The CDR3 region has the DNA TGTGCCAGCAACCATTCGGAGACCCAGTACTTC. Its translation is CASNHSETQYF.

The chain joins TRBV7-7 to TRBJ2-7; the D gene could be TRBD1 or TRBD2 (5 bases each). The V end lost 5 bases, the J end lost 6 bases, and 14 bases lay between the germline ends. The CDR3 runs 13 residues. Germline CDR1 SSHAT, CDR2 FNYEAQ (reference sequence). The CDR3 region is CASSPNYGTEQYF. CDR3 sequence (DNA): TGTGCCAGCAGCCCGAACTACGGGACCGAGCAGTACTTC.

The sample holds one count of this clone. As DNA, the CDR3 is TGTGCCAGCAGAAAAGACAGATTTAATCAGCCCCAGCATTTT. Translating it yields CASRKDRFNQPQHF. This chain links TRBV27 with TRBJ1-5; D may be TRBD1 (5 bases). The length of the CDR3 is 14 residues. Germline V gene lookup returns CDR1 MNHEY and CDR2 SMNVEV (reference sequence). Trimming left V 6 bases short and J 4 bases short, with 13 bases between.

This chain connects TRBV27 to TRBJ2-7; D might be TRBD2 (6 bases). V lost 0 bases to trimming and J lost 2 bases, with 17 bases between them. The CDR3 contains 17 residues. Germline values: CDR1 MNHEY, CDR2 SMNVEV (reference sequence). CDR3 sequence reads: CASSLSARGTLTYEQYF. The CDR3 nucleotides are TGTGCCAGCAGTTTATCGGCGCGAGGGACTCTAACCTACGAGCAGTACTTC.

The V gene is TRBV7-9, the J gene TRBJ1-5, with D unresolved. Germline CDR1 and CDR2: SEHNR and FQNEAQ (reference sequence). With 5 bases removed from V and 10 bases from J, the gap between germline ends came to 18 bases. CDR3 length: 14 amino acids. The CDR3 here is CASSPPRRDGPQHF. The CDR3 bases are TGTGCCAGCAGCCCCCCCCGGCGGGATGGTCCCCAGCATTTT. Together with reference TRBV7-9 and TRBJ1-5, the CDR3 gives the full variable domain: DTGVSQNPRHKITKRGQNVTFRCDPISEHNRLYWYRQTLGQGPEFLTYFQNEAQLEKSRLLSDRFSAERPKGSFSTLEIQRTEQGDSAMYLCASSPPRRDGPQHFGDGTRLSIL.

The genes are TRBV21-1 and TRBJ2-4; no DNA check was done on the table's D call, TRBD1. TRBV21-1 is flagged as a pseudogene. The CDR3 contains 18 residues. CDR3 in DNA: TGTGCCAGCAGCAAAGCCCCCGGGACAGAACTAGCCAAAAACATTCAGTACTTC. Its protein product is CASSKAPGTELAKNIQYF.

This sequence joins TRBV19 and TRBJ1-2; D call uncertain. V dropped 5 bases and J dropped 5 bases, with 9 bases sitting between them. The germline V gene encodes CDR1 LNHDA and CDR2 SQIVND (reference sequence). The CDR3 length is 12 residues. The CDR3: CASSLGFYGYTF. CDR3 DNA: TGTGCCAGTAGTCTGGGGTTTTATGGCTACACCTTC.

This chain connects TRBV5-5 to TRBJ1-3; unclear D gene. The V gene's germline CDR1 is SGHKS and CDR2 YYEKEE (reference sequence). Trimming left V 0 bases short and J 4 bases short, with 8 bases between. The CDR3 spans 14 residues. The CDR3 spells CASSLVPLGNTIYF. CDR3 bases: TGTGCCAGCAGCTTGGTGCCACTAGGAAACACCATATATTTT.

The table lists this clone with a count of one. The rearrangement links TRBV5-8 to TRBJ2-7, with a weak D call TRBD1 (6 bases). The length of the CDR3 is 13 residues. Looked up from germline, CDR1 is SGHTS and CDR2 is YDEGEE. Deletions cut 3 bases from V and 6 bases from J, with 13 bases between. The CDR3 sequence is CASSSGQYLEQYF. The CDR3 DNA reads TGTGCCAGCAGCTCCGGACAGTATCTCGAGCAGTACTTC.

CDR3: CASSRGASSSGANVLTF. The CDR3 DNA is TGTGCCAGCAGCCGGGGGGCATCCTCATCTGGGGCCAACGTCCTGACTTTC. The chain joins TRBV7-2 to TRBJ2-6; D perhaps matches TRBD2 (7 bases). Trimming took off 5 bases at V and 1 base at J, with 15 bases between the two ends. CDR3 length equals 17 residues. From germline, CDR1 is SGHTA and CDR2 FQGNSA.

The V call is TRBV6-6, the J call TRBJ2-7; D is possibly TRBD2 (6 bases). V was shortened by 5 bases and J by 2 bases, with 13 bases between the two germline ends. Germline V gene sequence: CDR1 MNHNY, CDR2 SVGAGI (reference sequence). The CDR3 loop spans 14 amino acids. The CDR3 reads CASSSGRGTYEQYF. Written as DNA, the CDR3 is TGTGCCAGCAGTAGTGGACGGGGGACCTACGAGCAGTACTTC.

This chain connects TRBV29-1 to TRBJ2-7; possible D gene TRBD2, 6 bases. Trimming removed 1 base from V and 4 bases from J, with 11 bases in between. The CDR3 consists of 13 residues. CDR1 is SQVTM and CDR2 is ANQGSEA in the germline V gene. This CDR3 reads CSVEARAGYEQYF. The CDR3 region has the DNA TGCAGCGTTGAAGCGCGGGCGGGGTACGAGCAGTACTTC.

The genes are TRBV18 and TRBJ1-2; D not certain. The CDR3 loop spans 12 amino acids. CDR1 is KGHSH, CDR2 LQKENI, per germline. With 6 bases removed from V and 8 bases from J, the gap between germline ends came to 13 bases. The CDR3 region is CASSLEVEGYTF. Written as DNA, the CDR3 is TGTGCCAGCTCGCTCGAGGTTGAGGGCTACACCTTC. Based on the CDR3 plus reference TRBV18 and TRBJ1-2, the full variable domain is NAGVMQNPRHLVRRRGQEARLRCSPMKGHSHVYWYRQLPEEGLKFMVYLQKENIIDESGMPKERFSAEFPKEGPSILRIQQVVRGDSAAYFCASSLEVEGYTFGSGTRLTVV.

This rearrangement joins TRBV10-3 to TRBJ2-5, with D perhaps TRBD1 (5 bases). CDR3 length equals 12 residues. The V and J ends lost 8 bases and 0 bases respectively, with 7 bases between them. Germline loops: CDR1 ENHRY, CDR2 SYGVKD. The CDR3 loop reads CAISDNQETQYF. CDR3 nucleotide sequence: TGTGCCATCTCGGACAACCAAGAGACCCAGTACTTC.

V is TRBV5-5 and J is TRBJ2-1; the D is unclear. Per the germline V gene, CDR1 is SGHKS and CDR2 is YYEKEE (reference sequence). The CDR3 spans 14 residues. V was clipped by 4 bases and J by 6 bases, with 14 bases between them. This CDR3 is CASSIGGSGNEQFF. DNA of the CDR3: TGTGCCAGCAGCATAGGTGGTTCGGGCAATGAGCAGTTCTTC. Combining the CDR3 with reference TRBV5-5 and TRBJ2-1 gives the whole variable domain DAGVTQSPTHLIKTRGQQVTLRCSPISGHKSVSWYQQVLGQGPQFIFQYYEKEERGRGNFPDRFSARQFPNYSSELNVNALLLGDSALYLCASSIGGSGNEQFFGPGTRLTVL.

The chain combines TRBV2 with TRBJ2-3; D could derive from TRBD1 or TRBD2 (5 bases each). The V gene's germline CDR1 is SNHLY and CDR2 FYNNEI. The germline V and J ends were trimmed by 4 bases and 4 bases, with 15 bases remaining between them. The CDR3 length is 15 residues. CDR3 sequence: CASSGGVRGADTQYF. Here the CDR3 DNA reads TGTGCCAGCAGTGGCGGTGTGAGGGGTGCAGATACGCAGTATTTT.

The chain couples TRBV2 to TRBJ1-5; maybe TRBD1 (6 bases). V gave up 6 bases and J gave up 5 bases, with 14 bases separating them. Germline V CDR1 and CDR2: SNHLY, FYNNEI. The length of the CDR3 is 14 residues. CDR3: CASSPIAGDQPQHF. In DNA form, the CDR3 reads TGTGCCAGCAGCCCTATCGCAGGGGATCAGCCCCAGCATTTT.

The gene calls are TRBV7-8 and TRBJ1-4; D not resolved. V was clipped by 1 base and J by 3 bases, with 6 bases between them. This CDR3 spans 14 amino acids. Germline V gene sequence: CDR1 SGHVS, CDR2 FQNEAQ. The chain's CDR3 is CASSLGGSNEKLFF. The CDR3 coding sequence is TGTGCCAGCAGCTTAGGCGGTTCTAATGAAAAACTGTTTTTT.